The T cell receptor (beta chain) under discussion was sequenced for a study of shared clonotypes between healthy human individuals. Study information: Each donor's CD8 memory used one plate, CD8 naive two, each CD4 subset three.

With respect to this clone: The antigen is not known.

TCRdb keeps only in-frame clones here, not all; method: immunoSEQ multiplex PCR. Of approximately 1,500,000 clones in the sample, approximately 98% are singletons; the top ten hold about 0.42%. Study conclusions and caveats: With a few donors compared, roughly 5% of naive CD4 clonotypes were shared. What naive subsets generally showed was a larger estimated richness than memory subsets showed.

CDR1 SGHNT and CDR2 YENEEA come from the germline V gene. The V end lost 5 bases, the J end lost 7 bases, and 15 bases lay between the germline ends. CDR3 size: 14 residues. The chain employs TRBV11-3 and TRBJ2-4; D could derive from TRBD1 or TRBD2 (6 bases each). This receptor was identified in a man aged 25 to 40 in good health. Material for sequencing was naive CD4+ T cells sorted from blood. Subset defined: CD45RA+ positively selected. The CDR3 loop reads CASSARRGSNIQYF. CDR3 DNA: TGTGCCAGCAGCGCGAGGAGGGGGAGTAACATTCAGTACTTC.